A selection of T cell receptor beta chains follows, all from one sample in a study of blood T cell repertoires in COVID-19. Measured with immunoSEQ multiplex PCR; TCRdb has only the in-frame clones, and not every one. This table holds over 15,000 clones, approximately 90% found once. Sequencing was carried out using peripheral blood. All receptors derive from a human donor in a cohort sampled during active COVID-19. Each CDR3 is given without its conserved first and last residue. Each record gives: J gene, V gene, CDR3 protein.

TRBJ2-1	TRBV6-5	ASSRDRNNEQF
TRBJ2-2	TRBV7-3	ASSFNGRVSGELF
TRBJ1-4	TRBV7-9	ASSSTGGFEKLF
TRBJ1-5	TRBV28	ASSLEQGMKGNQPQH
TRBJ1-4	TRBV7-9	ASSSSGDPNEKLF
TRBJ2-6	TRBV5-6	ASSGDYGANVLT
TRBJ1-5	TRBV19	ASPPDGTGPNQPQH
TRBJ2-1	TRBV6-2/TRBV6-3	ASTPRAGRKDYNEQF
TRBJ2-2	TRBV9	ASSPLAGVEAGELF
TRBJ2-7	TRBV9	ASSPRDSRYEQY
TRBJ2-1	TRBV7-8	ASSPMLYSYNEQF
TRBJ1-1	TRBV19	ASTPPPRNTEAF
TRBJ2-5	TRBV28	ASSRSGQGVGETQY
TRBJ1-2	TRBV6-2/TRBV6-3	ASSYARGGGYGYT
TRBJ1-2	TRBV3-1/TRBV3-2	ASSHYTREEGGYT
TRBJ2-3	TRBV6-1	ASSEAGRTDTQY
TRBJ1-1	TRBV7-8	ASLVGGQLNTEAF
TRBJ2-2	TRBV3-1/TRBV3-2	ASSQVSGTGELF
TRBJ1-4	TRBV2	ASSEAGGPTNEKLF
TRBJ1-6	TRBV27	ASSDQGGNSPLH
TRBJ2-1	TRBV4-2	ASSQEQGSSYNEQF
TRBJ1-5	TRBV7-2	ASSSQGANQPQH
TRBJ1-5	TRBV5-5	ASSLQFSNQPQH
TRBJ1-4	TRBV19	ASSPYGEKLF
TRBJ1-5	TRBV19	ASREGVLGNQPQH
TRBJ1-1	TRBV10-1	ASSESMGPYTEAF
TRBJ1-1	TRBV13	ASSSIGSYRGGDTEAF
TRBJ2-1	TRBV15	ATSRWTSGGTHNEQF
TRBJ1-1	TRBV28	ASSMTGEDTEAF
TRBJ1-1	TRBV28	ASRLTGGNTEAF
TRBJ2-2	TRBV7-6	ASSPTSGGALGELF
TRBJ2-1	TRBV7-3	ASSLRSGPGGEQF